The T cell receptor (beta chain) described here comes from a study of beta chain features in type 1 diabetes. What was sequenced were expressed TCRB transcripts, since all of the isolated RNA had been reverse transcribed. Here immunoSEQ multiplex PCR was the method, and the copy in TCRdb shows in-frame clones only, minus some. The sample holds around 97,000 clones; approximately 30% are singletons and the top ten take 0.5% to 0.55%. Populations isolated by sorting all had purity greater than 95%. Remarks on this clone: Its antigen remains unknown.

The CDR3 is made up of 16 amino acids. Trimming cost V 8 bases and J 6 bases; bases outside gene matches: 14. Germline lookup yields CDR1 LNHDA and CDR2 SQIVND (reference sequence). Study findings and constraints: Shorter TCRB CDR3s, moderately but significantly so, were found in Type 1 diabetes patients in all four CD4+ subsets.

V and J are TRBV19 and TRBJ1-5, with 9 bases fitting TRBD1. Sequenced: central memory CD4+ T cells from blood. The receptor's source is a woman between 18 and 30 years old with type 1 diabetes. The CDR3 DNA is TGTGCCAGTGGGGATAATGGACAGGGGCTGGGTCAGCCCCAGCATTTT. Encoded protein: CASGDNGQGLGQPQHF.